This TCR beta chain derives from a study of T cells in Graves' hyperthyroidism and ophthalmopathy (dated by TCRdb to between 2019 and 2020). About the study as a whole: Peripheral blood was collected at initial diagnosis, before any treatment. After blood sampling, hyperthyroidism patients were treated with methimazole at a starting dose of 30 mg daily, and ophthalmopathy patients were treated with high-dose intravenous methylprednisolone. TCR V-J signatures able to tell the groups apart were searched for in a discovery cohort of 100 patients, of whom around 42 had Graves' ophthalmopathy and roughly 58 had stable Graves' hyperthyroidism. An independent validation cohort of around 20 hyperthyroidism patients and 17 patients who later progressed to ophthalmopathy tested prospective prediction of ophthalmopathy. According to the paper, TCR Vbeta CDR3 sequencing was carried out on 135 peripheral blood samples, which came from fewer than 50 ophthalmopathy, under 80 hyperthyroidism and some 17 progressor patients. The approximately 100 discovery patients were randomly divided into training and test sets at a 7:3 ratio. The study also compared thyroid tissue and blood T-cell repertoires from 5 to 7 Graves' hyperthyroidism patients.

Amplification of TCR beta CDR3 regions was carried out from RNA transcripts. For the first round of RT-PCR on the TCR CDR3, the HTBI primer set was used together with the Qiagen OneStep RT-PCR kit. Libraries were constructed in a second round of multiplex PCR, after which size selection and purification were carried out. Sequencing of the libraries was done on an Illumina HiSeq2000 using paired-end 100 bp reads. Processing in the source paper ran as follows. SOAPnuke was used to process the raw data, with reads discarded if the reads contained adapters or uncalled bases, had a mean Phred below 15, or lacked an exact constant-primer or identifier match. High-quality paired reads were merged with COPE v1.2.5, and unique nucleotide sequences were defined as clonotypes. MiTCR v1.1 was used to align the clonotypes against IMGT TRBV, TRBD and TRBJ reference segments. The analysis included only V-J combinations with a frequency above 0.0001, which together covered approximately 99% of the repertoires. The TCS score was defined as the ratio of F50 (clonal expansion) to E x V (chaos), calculated using BLOSUM62-based TCRdist between CDR3 peptides within each V-J. Welch's t-statistics and random forest reduced roughly 540 V-J features to 13, which were used in a naive Bayes classifier (R e1071). Using fastp trimming at Q25 and MiXCR clonotype assembly, TCRdb reanalyzed the public sequencing data and kept in-frame beta chains. Every entry covers one CDR3 protein and lists the most common genes and DNA from its rows. TCRdb, rather than the study authors, made the V and J calls. The sample records hundreds of thousands of distinct CDR3 sequences, less than 20% of which are singletons. 25% to 30% of the sample goes to the ten largest clones.

Hyperthyroidism patients were newly diagnosed, with disease duration under 2 months, and aged 18 to 65 years. Any patient with an uncontrolled infection, another autoimmune disease, pregnancy or lactation was excluded. Diagnoses relied on clinical symptoms, serum thyroxine and TRAb, thyroid ultrasound and orbital computed tomography. Blood from progressor patients was collected at the time of first diagnosis with hyperthyroidism, before any ophthalmopathy symptoms had appeared. Ficoll-Paque density gradient centrifugation was used to isolate PBMCs from 10 ml of fresh peripheral blood. Progressor patients were initially diagnosed with Graves' hyperthyroidism and developed ophthalmopathy during follow-up. Total RNA was extracted with Trizol reagent, and quality was checked on an Agilent 2100 Bioanalyzer. Overall results and qualifications from the work: Sample size was not statistically predetermined, and blinding of investigators to group allocation was not performed. A model built on a 13 V-J signature distinguished ophthalmopathy from stable hyperthyroidism, reaching roughly 88% sensitivity and about 81% specificity in cross-validation and 80%/75% in testing. During validation, the model predicted progression to ophthalmopathy a median of about 6.3 months ahead of onset, with around 70% sensitivity and more than 72% specificity. Most expanded thyroid clonotypes (frequency above 0.001) were also found in blood, which suggests that blood repertoires may mirror thyroid immune responses.

The germline V gene gives CDR1 as MNHNS and CDR2 as SASEGT. The CDR3 spans 15 residues, from the cysteine through the phenylalanine. Only CDR3 DNA is held: 45 bases, read in frame from base 1. V ends up 5 bases short and J 2 bases short, with an unmatched junction base count of 3. Concerning this clonotype: This receptor's antigen is unknown. Base qualities are not at hand, and no much larger clone is one base apart.

The chain employs TRBV6-1 and TRBJ2-1; 10 of the junction bases match TRBD2. Sequencing was performed on blood. The TCR sequence derives from a woman aged 18-35 years with Graves' hyperthyroidism that later progressed to Graves' ophthalmopathy. The CDR3 sequence is CASSQSGRAYNEQFF. The nucleotides are TGTGCCAGCAGTCAGAGCGGGAGGGCCTACAATGAGCAGTTCTTC.